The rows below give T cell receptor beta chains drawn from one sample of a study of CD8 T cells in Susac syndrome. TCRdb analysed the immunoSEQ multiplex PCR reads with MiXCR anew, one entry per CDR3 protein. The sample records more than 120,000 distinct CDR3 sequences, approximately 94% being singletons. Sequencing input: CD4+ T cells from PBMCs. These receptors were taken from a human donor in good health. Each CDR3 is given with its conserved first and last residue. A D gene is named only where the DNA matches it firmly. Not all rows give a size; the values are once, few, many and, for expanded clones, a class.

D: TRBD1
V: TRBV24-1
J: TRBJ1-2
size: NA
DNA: TGTGCCACCAGCCTAAGCGGGACAGGGAGCTACACCTTC
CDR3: CATSLSGTGSYTF

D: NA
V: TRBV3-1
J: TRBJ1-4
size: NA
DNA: TGTGCCAGCAGCCAAGATCGGGGGGCAACTAATGAAAAACTGTTTTTT
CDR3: CASSQDRGATNEKLFF

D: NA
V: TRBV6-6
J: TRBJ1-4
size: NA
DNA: TGTGCCAGCAGTTACATTGGCGAAAAACTGTTTTTT
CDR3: CASSYIGEKLFF

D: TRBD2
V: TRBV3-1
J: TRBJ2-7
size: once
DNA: TGTGCCAGCAGCCAAGTGGTGGCTAGCGGGAGGGTCTCCTACGAGCAGTACTTC
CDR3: CASSQVVASGRVSYEQYF

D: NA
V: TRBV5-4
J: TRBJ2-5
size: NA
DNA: TGTGCCAGCAGCATAGGGACGGGCCAAGAGACCCAGTACTTC
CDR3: CASSIGTGQETQYF

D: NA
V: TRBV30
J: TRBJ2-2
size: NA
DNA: TGTGCCGGTTCTTGGGGGGGCCCCGGGGAGCTGTTTTTT
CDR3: CAGSWGGPGELFF

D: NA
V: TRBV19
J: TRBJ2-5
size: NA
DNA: TGTGCCAGCGTGGGGACGGGCCAAGAGACCCAGTACTTC
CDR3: CASVGTGQETQYF

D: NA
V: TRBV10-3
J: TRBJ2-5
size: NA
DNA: TGTGCCATCAGCGACGAAACCGGGCTCCAAGAGACCCAGTACTTC
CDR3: CAISDETGLQETQYF

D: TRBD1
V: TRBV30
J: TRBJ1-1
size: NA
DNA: TGTGCCTCGGACAGGGGGTTGTACACTGAAGCTTTCTTT
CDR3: CASDRGLYTEAFF

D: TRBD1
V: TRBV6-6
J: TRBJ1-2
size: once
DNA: TGTGCCAGCAGTTCCGACGACAGGGCCCTTAACTATGGCTACACCTTC
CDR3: CASSSDDRALNYGYTF

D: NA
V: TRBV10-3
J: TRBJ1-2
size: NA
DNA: TGTGCCATCAACAGCGACAGGCGCTATGGCTACACCTTC
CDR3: CAINSDRRYGYTF

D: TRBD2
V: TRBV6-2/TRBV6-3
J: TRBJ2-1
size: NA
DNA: TGTGCCAGCACGACGCGGGTACTAGCGCCCAGCTCCTACAATGAGCAGTTCTTC
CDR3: CASTTRVLAPSSYNEQFF

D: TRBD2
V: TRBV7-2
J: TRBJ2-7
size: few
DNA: TGTGCCAGCAGCCGCGGGACTAGCGCTTGGGACGAGCAGTACTTC
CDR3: CASSRGTSAWDEQYF